This TCR beta chain was profiled in a study of EBV T-cell therapy then PD-1 blockade in nasopharyngeal carcinoma. A remark on this clone: What it recognizes is unknown.

Treatment reported: AdE1-LMPpoly-expanded autologous EBV-specific T-cell therapy followed by anti-PD-1 nivolumab. From germline, CDR1 is LGHNA and CDR2 YSLEER. The CDR3 consists of 12 residues. Trimming shortened V by 2 bases and J by 4 bases, and 6 bases separated the two germline ends. Sequencing used immunoSEQ multiplex PCR; TCRdb keeps in-frame clones, though not all of them. The sample records about 23,000 clones, around 82% being singletons. The chain joins TRBV4-3 to TRBJ2-7; D unclear. The material sequenced was CD8+ T cells from blood, taken at roughly day 61 from a patient whose treatment included autologous EBV-specific T cells and nivolumab. The origin of this receptor is a man between 35 and 55 years old with nasopharyngeal carcinoma. The CDR3 loop reads CASSQSGYEQYF. CDR3 nucleotide sequence: TGCGCCAGCAGCCAATCGGGTTACGAGCAGTACTTC.